This TCR beta chain was captured by sequencing in a study of T-cell memory formation after mild COVID-19. Germline V CDR1 and CDR2: SGHDN, FVKESK. The ends were cut back, 4 bases at V and 4 bases at J, with 13 bases in the middle. CDR3 size: 14 residues. The TCR alpha and TCR beta cDNA libraries, bearing sample barcodes and UMIs, were generated by 5'RACE using constant-segment primers. TCRdb re-derived calls from the 5' RACE reads in MiXCR, one entry per CDR3 protein. The table shows 350,000 to 550,000 distinct CDR3 sequences, with under 20% occurring only once. Source material: PBMCs or a T cell subset sorted from them (not recorded which). This TCR came from a man in his late teens or twenties who had mild COVID-19 (a few samples of this study predate the infection). Cell type and time point are not known. The rearrangement joins TRBV14 to TRBJ1-1, with D possibly being TRBD1 (5 bases). This CDR3 reads CASSLEVQGTEAFF. The CDR3 DNA sequence: TGTGCCAGCAGCCTGGAGGTCCAGGGCACTGAAGCTTTCTTT.